Described below is a single T cell receptor beta chain sequence and its context. The data belong to a study of Ad26.COV2.S vaccination and SARS-CoV-2 variants. At the level of the study: Participant was drawn from the COV1001 Ad26.COV2.S trial arm. Participants got Ad26.COV2.S intramuscularly, once or twice 56 days apart.

Stated treatment: around 19 received Ad26.COV2.S at low or high dose, single or two shots; roughly 5 received placebo; per-sample allocation not given. Collection of samples fell on day 63 after the first vaccine or placebo injection. Produced via immunoSEQ multiplex PCR; TCRdb's table is partial and in-frame only. The top ten clones hold approximately 2.5% of a sample with over 400,000 clones, 89% of them seen once. The sequence derives from a person aged 18-65 years who received the Ad26.COV2.S COVID-19 vaccine or a placebo. The input for sequencing was peripheral blood, taken in a trial of Ad26.COV2.S vaccine versus placebo.

The CDR3 protein is CASEKRGAGNTIYF. CDR3 sequence (DNA): TGTGCCAGCGAAAAGCGGGGAGCTGGAAACACCATATATTTT. The chain couples TRBV3-1 (or the pseudogene TRBV3-2) to TRBJ1-3, with D unresolved. Trimming removed 8 bases from V and 2 bases from J, with 13 bases in between. The CDR3 is 14 amino acids. In germline, CDR1 is LGHDT, CDR2 YNNKEL (reference sequence).